This T cell receptor beta chain is from a study of lymphopenia after photon versus proton radiotherapy. Libraries were prepared by immunoSEQ multiplex PCR; TCRdb keeps only in-frame clonotypes and omits some of them. The sample yields around 63,000 clones, 75% to 90% seen once. To note about this clone: Its antigen is unknown.

The study, taken as a whole, reports: Survival link was tested only in deceased patients; proton benefit remains a possibility. Larger post-nadir TCR diversity loss correlated inversely with survival in deceased patients. Under photons, naive T cells and diversity fell while effector/memory populations rose. After lymphocyte nadir, photon-treated repertoires showed oligoclonal expansion, especially CD8+ Temra.

V shed 2 bases and J 7 bases; nucleotides not matched to a gene: 3. The CDR3 length is 16 residues. Germline loops: CDR1 MNHEY, CDR2 SVGAGI. Sample: peripheral blood, taken from a patient treated with photon-based radiotherapy. V gene TRBV6-5 combines with J gene TRBJ2-1; 15 bases map to TRBD2. The receptor was derived from a man in his forties with gastric cancer. The CDR3 DNA sequence: TGTGCCAGCAGTTACCTGGGGACTAGCGGGGGGAATGAGCAGTTCTTC. It specifies CASSYLGTSGGNEQFF.